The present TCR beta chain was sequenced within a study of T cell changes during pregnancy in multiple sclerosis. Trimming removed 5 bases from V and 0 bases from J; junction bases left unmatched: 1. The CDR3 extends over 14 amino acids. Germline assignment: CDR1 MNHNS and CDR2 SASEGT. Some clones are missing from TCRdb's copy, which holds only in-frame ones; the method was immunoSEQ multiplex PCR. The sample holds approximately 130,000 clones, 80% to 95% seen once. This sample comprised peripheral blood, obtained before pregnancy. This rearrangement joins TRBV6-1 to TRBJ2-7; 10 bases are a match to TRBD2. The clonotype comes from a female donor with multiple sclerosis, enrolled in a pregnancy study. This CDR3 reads CASSSSGSSYEQYF. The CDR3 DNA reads TGTGCCAGCAGTTCTAGCGGGAGCTCCTACGAGCAGTACTTC.